This TCR beta chain was documented in a study of blood T cells in healthy people across ages. CDR3 size: 13 residues. PCR was performed a second time for about 7 to 11 cycles using a sample-barcoded 5' primer and a J-beta primer mix. TCRdb reprocessed the 5' RACE reads via MiXCR and lists one record per CDR3 protein. The sample lists about 800,000 distinct CDR3 sequences, about three fifths seen once, with 22% in the top ten. The sample taken for sequencing was blood. This sequence was found in a man aged 25-45 years in good health. The chain couples TRBV12-3 or TRBV12-4 to TRBJ2-1, with D unresolved. With the DNA end fitting TRBJ2-7 better, the J assignment may be wrong. This CDR3 is CASSRSSFGEQYF. The CDR3 DNA sequence: TGTGCCAGCAGCAGGAGTTCCTTTGGGGAGCAGTACTTC.